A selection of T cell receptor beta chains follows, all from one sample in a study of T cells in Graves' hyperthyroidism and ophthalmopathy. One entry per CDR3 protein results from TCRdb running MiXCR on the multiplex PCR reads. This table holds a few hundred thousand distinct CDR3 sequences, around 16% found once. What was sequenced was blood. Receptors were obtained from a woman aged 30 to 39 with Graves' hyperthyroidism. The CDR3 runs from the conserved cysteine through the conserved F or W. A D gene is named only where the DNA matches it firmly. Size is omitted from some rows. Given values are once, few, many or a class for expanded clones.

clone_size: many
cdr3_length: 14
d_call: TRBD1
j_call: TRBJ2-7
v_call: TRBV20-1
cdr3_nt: TGCAGTGCTAGAGAGGGACAGGGGGCAGACGAGCAGTACTTC
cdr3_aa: CSAREGQGADEQYF

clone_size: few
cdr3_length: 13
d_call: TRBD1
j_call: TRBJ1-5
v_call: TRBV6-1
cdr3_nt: TGTGCCAGCCGGGACAGGGTTGCTCAGCCCCAGCATTTT
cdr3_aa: CASRDRVAQPQHF

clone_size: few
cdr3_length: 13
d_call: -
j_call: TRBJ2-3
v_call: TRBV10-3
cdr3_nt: TGTGCCATCGCTAGAACCGGAGGGGATACGCAGTATTTT
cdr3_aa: CAIARTGGDTQYF

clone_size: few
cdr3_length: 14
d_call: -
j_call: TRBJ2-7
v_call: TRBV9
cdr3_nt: TGTGCCAGCAGCCCGGCATCCGGGAGTCGCGAGCAGTACTTC
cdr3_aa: CASSPASGSREQYF

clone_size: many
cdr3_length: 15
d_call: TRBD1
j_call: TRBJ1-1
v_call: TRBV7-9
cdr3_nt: TGTGCCAGCAGCTTAGGTGCAGGGGGAATCACTGAAGCTTTCTTT
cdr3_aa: CASSLGAGGITEAFF

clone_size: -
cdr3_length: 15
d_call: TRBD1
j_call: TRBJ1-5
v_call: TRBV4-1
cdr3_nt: TGCGCCAGCAGCCAATTCGGGACAGGGGGTCAGCCCCAGCATTTT
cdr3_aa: CASSQFGTGGQPQHF

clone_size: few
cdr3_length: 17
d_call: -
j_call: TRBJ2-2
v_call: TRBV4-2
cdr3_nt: TGTGCCAGCAGCCAAGATGCAAATGTCGTGAACACCGGGGAGCTGTTTTTT
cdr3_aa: CASSQDANVVNTGELFF

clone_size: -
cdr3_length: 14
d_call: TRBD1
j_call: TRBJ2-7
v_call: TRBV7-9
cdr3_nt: TGTGCCAGCAGCAAAAGGACAGGGGGCTACGAGCAGTACTTC
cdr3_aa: CASSKRTGGYEQYF

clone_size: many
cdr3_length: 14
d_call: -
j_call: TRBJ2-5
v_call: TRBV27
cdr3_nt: TGTGCCAGCAGTCCCTTTCAAGGACAAGAGACCCAGTACTTC
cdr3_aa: CASSPFQGQETQYF

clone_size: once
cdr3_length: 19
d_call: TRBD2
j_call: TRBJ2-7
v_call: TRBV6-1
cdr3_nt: TGTGCCAGCAAACTGGGACTAGCGGGAGTGAGACCGGGTTCCTACGAGCAGTACTTC
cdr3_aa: CASKLGLAGVRPGSYEQYF

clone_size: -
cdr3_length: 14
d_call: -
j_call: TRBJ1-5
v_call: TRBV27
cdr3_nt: TGTGCCAGCAGTTTGAGGTATAGCAATCAGCCCCAGCATTTT
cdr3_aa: CASSLRYSNQPQHF

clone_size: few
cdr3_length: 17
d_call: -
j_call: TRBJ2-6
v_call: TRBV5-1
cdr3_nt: TGCGCCAGCAGCTTATCGGGACAAGTCTCTGGGGCCAACGTCCTGACTTTC
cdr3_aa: CASSLSGQVSGANVLTF

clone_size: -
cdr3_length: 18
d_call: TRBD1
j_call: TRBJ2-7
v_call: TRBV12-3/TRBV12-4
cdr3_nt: TGTGCCAGCAGCCAAGAGGGACAGGGGGTGGGGCGGGCCTACGAGCAGTACTTC
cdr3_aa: CASSQEGQGVGRAYEQYF

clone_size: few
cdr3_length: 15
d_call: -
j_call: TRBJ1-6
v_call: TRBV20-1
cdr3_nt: TGCAGTGCTAGAGAAACAGGGTCCTATAATTCACCCCTCCACTTT
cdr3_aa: CSARETGSYNSPLHF

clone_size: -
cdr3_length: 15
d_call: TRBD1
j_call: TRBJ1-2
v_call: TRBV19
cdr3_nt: TGTGCCAGTATTCCCAGGGGACAGTTGAACTATGGCTACACCTTC
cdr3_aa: CASIPRGQLNYGYTF

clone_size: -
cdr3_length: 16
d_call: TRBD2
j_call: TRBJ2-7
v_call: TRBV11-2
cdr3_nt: TGTGCCAGCGGCTTAGAGGTAGCGGGCTACTCCTACGAGCAGTACTTC
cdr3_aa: CASGLEVAGYSYEQYF

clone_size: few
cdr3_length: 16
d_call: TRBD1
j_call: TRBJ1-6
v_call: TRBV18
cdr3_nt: TGTGCCAGCTCACCATATGGGACAGATTATAATTCACCCCTCCACTTT
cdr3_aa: CASSPYGTDYNSPLHF

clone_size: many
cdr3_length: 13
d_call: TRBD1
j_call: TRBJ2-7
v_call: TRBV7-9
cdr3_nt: TGTGCCGGACAGGGGGTCATGGAGTACGAGCAGTACTTC
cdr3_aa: CAGQGVMEYEQYF

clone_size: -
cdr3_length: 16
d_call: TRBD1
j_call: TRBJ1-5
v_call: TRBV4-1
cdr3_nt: TGCGCCAGCAGCCAATCACAGGGGTCGAGCAATCAGCCCCAGCATTTT
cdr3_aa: CASSQSQGSSNQPQHF

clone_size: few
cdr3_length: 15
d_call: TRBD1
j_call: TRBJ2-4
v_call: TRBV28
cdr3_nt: TGTGCCAGCACCCGGACAGGTTTAGCCAAAAACATTCAGTACTTC
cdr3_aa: CASTRTGLAKNIQYF

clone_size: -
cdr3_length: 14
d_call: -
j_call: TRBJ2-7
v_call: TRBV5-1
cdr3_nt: TGCGCCAGCACCCCTTATGTTGGACTTAACGAGCAGTACTTC
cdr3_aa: CASTPYVGLNEQYF

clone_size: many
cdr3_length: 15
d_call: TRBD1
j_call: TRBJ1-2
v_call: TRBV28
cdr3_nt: TGTGCCAGCAGTTCGGGACAGATCCCTCTTCTTGGCTACACCTTC
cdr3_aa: CASSSGQIPLLGYTF

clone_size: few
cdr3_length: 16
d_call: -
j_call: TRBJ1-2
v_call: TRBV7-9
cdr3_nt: TGTGCCAGCAGCTTACTCCGGACGGATAGCAACTATGGCTACACCTTC
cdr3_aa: CASSLLRTDSNYGYTF

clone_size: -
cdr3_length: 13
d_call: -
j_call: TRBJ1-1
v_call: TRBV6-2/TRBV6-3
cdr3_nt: TGTGCCACCAGGCGGGGGGCGGGCACTGAAGCTTTCTTT
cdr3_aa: CATRRGAGTEAFF

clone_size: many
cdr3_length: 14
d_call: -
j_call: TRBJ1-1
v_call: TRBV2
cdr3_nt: TGTGCGGACACCGGTTTCGACGGGAACACTGAAGCTTTCTTT
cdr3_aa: CADTGFDGNTEAFF

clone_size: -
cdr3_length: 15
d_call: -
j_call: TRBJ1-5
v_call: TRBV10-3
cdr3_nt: TGTGCCATCAGTGAGTCTGGGGTTAGCAATCAGCCCCAGCATTTT
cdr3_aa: CAISESGVSNQPQHF

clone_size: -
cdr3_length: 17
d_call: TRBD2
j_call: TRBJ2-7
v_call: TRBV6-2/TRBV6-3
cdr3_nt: TGTGCCAGCAGTTACTATCTAGCGGGAGCGTCCGCCTACGAGCAGTACTTC
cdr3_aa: CASSYYLAGASAYEQYF

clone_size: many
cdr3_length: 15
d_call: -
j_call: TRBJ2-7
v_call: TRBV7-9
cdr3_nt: TGTGCCAGCAGCTTAGGGGATCCCCCGGTCGGCGAGCAGTACTTC
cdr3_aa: CASSLGDPPVGEQYF

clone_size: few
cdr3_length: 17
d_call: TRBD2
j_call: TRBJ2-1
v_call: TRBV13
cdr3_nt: TGTGCCAGCAGCTTAGGCCTCGCGCGGGAGTCCTACAATGAGCAGTTCTTC
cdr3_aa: CASSLGLARESYNEQFF

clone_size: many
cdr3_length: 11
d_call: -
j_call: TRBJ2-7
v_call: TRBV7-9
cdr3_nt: TGTGCCAGCAGCTTATTCGACGAGCAGTACTTC
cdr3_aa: CASSLFDEQYF

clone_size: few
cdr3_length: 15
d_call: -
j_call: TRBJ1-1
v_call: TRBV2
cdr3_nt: TGTGCCAGCTCCCGTAGGGGAGGGGTAGGGGCTGAAGCTTTCTTT
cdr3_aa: CASSRRGGVGAEAFF

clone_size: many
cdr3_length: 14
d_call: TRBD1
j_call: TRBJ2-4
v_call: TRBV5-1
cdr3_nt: TGCGCCAGCAGCTTGGCCCCGGACAGGGAAGCTCAGTACTTC
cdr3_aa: CASSLAPDREAQYF

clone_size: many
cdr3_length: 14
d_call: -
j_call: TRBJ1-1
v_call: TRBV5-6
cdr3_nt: TGTGCCAGCAGCTTAGGCTTTTGGAACACTGAAGCTTTCTTT
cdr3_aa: CASSLGFWNTEAFF

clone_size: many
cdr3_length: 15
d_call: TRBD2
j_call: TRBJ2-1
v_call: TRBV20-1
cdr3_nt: TGCAGTGCTAGATTGGCTAGCGGGCAGTACAATGAGCAGTTCTTC
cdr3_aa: CSARLASGQYNEQFF

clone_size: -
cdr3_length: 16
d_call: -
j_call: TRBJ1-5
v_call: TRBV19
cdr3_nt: TGTGCCAGTAGTATTTCCTCAGCAGTGCCAAATCAGCCCCAGCATTTT
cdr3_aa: CASSISSAVPNQPQHF

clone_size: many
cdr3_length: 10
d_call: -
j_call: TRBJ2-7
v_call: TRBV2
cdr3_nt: TGTGCCAGCAGTGAGTACGAGCAGTACTTC
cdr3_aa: CASSEYEQYF

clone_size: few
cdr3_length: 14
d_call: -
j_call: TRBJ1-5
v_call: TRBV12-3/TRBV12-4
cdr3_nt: TGTGCCAGCAGTTTACAGGTTCGCAATCAGCCCCAGCATTTT
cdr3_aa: CASSLQVRNQPQHF

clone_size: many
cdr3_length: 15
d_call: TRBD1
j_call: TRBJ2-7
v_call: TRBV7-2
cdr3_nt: TGTGCCAGCAGCCTCCGGGACAGGGGATGGTACGAGCAGTACTTC
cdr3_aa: CASSLRDRGWYEQYF

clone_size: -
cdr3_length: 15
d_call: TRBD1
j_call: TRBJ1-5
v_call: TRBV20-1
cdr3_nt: TGCAGTGCTATACGCGGACAGGGGGGCAATCAGCCCCAGCATTTT
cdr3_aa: CSAIRGQGGNQPQHF